The 14 T cell receptor beta chains given below trace back to one sample, sequenced in a study of early T cells in non-severe SARS-CoV-2 infection. TCRdb reanalysed the 5' RACE reads using MiXCR and keeps one entry per CDR3 protein. The sample includes under 50,000 distinct CDR3 sequences, roughly 5.5% of them seen just once. Sequencing was carried out using whole blood. These receptors were collected from an adult who was a healthcare worker with PCR-confirmed SARS-CoV-2 infection or an uninfected control (not recorded which).

This clonotype was counted many times. V is TRBV7-7 and J is TRBJ2-5; D might be TRBD1 or TRBD2, each matching 6 bases. This CDR3 region has 14 residues. The V and J ends lost 1 base and 5 bases respectively, with 11 bases between them. Germline lookup yields CDR1 SSHAT and CDR2 FNYEAQ (reference sequence). Here the CDR3 reads CASSLVGGSETQYF. The DNA for the CDR3 is TGTGCCAGCAGCTTAGTGGGGGGCTCCGAGACCCAGTACTTC.

This clonotype has ten or more counts. The chain has TRBV4-1 and TRBJ1-3; D remains unclear. Germline CDR1 MGHRA, CDR2 YSYEKL. Trimming pared 4 bases from V and 0 bases from J, leaving 13 bases between. CDR3 length: 16 residues. The CDR3 reads CASSPRAVTSGNTIYF. DNA of the CDR3: TGCGCCAGCAGCCCGCGTGCGGTTACCTCTGGAAACACCATATATTTT.

The chain recombines TRBV5-1 with TRBJ1-2; the D is unclear. Trimming shortened V by 0 bases and J by 2 bases, and 8 bases separated the two germline ends. The germline CDR1 and CDR2 sequences are SGHRS and YFSETQ. The CDR3 has 14 residues. CDR3 DNA: TGCGCCAGCAGCTTGGAGCCCAGCAACTATGGCTACACCTTC. Its translation is CASSLEPSNYGYTF.

The chain links TRBV5-4 to TRBJ2-5, with 11 bases identical to TRBD2. V shed 4 bases, J shed 2 bases, and the junction held 4 bases outside the gene matches. CDR1 SGHNT and CDR2 YYREEE come from the germline V gene (reference sequence). This CDR3 region has 15 residues. The CDR3 bases are TGTGCCAGCAGCCGTCGACTAGCGGGGCAAGAGACCCAGTACTTC. Translating it yields CASSRRLAGQETQYF.

There are a few counts of this clonotype. As DNA, the CDR3 is TGTGCCAGCAGCTTCGGGGGGGCCAGGGAAGACAATGAGCAGTTCTTC. Translating it yields CASSFGGAREDNEQFF. The chain employs TRBV7-8 and TRBJ2-1; 8 positions match TRBD2. V was pared by 3 bases and J by 5 bases, with 9 bases of the junction left unmatched. CDR3 length: 16 residues. The germline gives CDR1 SGHVS, CDR2 FQNEAQ.

There are a few counts of this clonotype. The chain employs TRBV6-4 and TRBJ2-3, with D uncertain. CDR3 length equals 14 residues. Germline V CDR1 and CDR2: MRHNA, SNTAGT. Trimming shortened V by 4 bases and J by 0 bases, and 8 bases separated the two germline ends. This CDR3 reads CASSGDGSTDTQYF. CDR3 coding DNA: TGTGCCAGCAGTGGGGATGGGAGCACAGATACGCAGTATTTT.

This clonotype was seen at least ten times. The chain carries TRBV19 and TRBJ2-5; D might be TRBD2 (6 bases). V lost 3 bases to trimming and J lost 5 bases, with 10 bases between them. Germline lookup yields CDR1 LNHDA and CDR2 SQIVND (reference sequence). The CDR3 length is 13 residues. The CDR3: CASSIGGLETQYF. The CDR3 nucleotides are TGTGCCAGTAGTATCGGAGGGTTGGAGACCCAGTACTTC.

This clonotype was seen a few times. The junction departs from the called germline gene at one end, perhaps through a read error. V gene TRBV5-5 combines with J gene TRBJ2-1; D uncertain. From germline, CDR1 is SGHKS and CDR2 YYEKEE (reference sequence). The CDR3 runs to 16 residues. The CDR3 spells CASTLGPFAAYNEQFF. CDR3 nucleotides: TGTGCCAGCACCTTGGGCCCTTTCGCGGCTTACAATGAGCAGTTCTTC.

This clonotype has at least ten counts. The chain employs TRBV18 and TRBJ1-2, with TRBD1 as a possible D gene (5 bases). The CDR3 is 16 amino acids. Germline CDR1 reads KGHSH; CDR2 reads LQKENI. V gave up 0 bases and J gave up 5 bases, with 16 bases separating them. The CDR3: CASSPPDSPPPYGYTF. The CDR3 DNA is TGTGCCAGCTCACCACCTGACAGTCCACCACCTTATGGCTACACCTTC.

This clonotype appeared many times. The gene calls are TRBV10-1 and TRBJ2-1; D is ambiguous. The germline V gene has CDR1 WNHNN and CDR2 SYGVQD (reference sequence). The length of the CDR3 is 12 residues. V lost 2 bases and J 7 bases, leaving 6 bases between the germline ends. CDR3 in amino acids: CASSELGNEQFF. The DNA for the CDR3 is TGCGCCAGCAGTGAGCTGGGGAATGAGCAGTTCTTC.

This clonotype was seen a few times. This sequence joins TRBV3-1 and TRBJ2-7, with D tentatively TRBD1 or TRBD2 (6 bases each). The CDR3 loop spans 15 amino acids. V was cut by 4 bases and J by 3 bases, with 16 bases left in between. Germline values: CDR1 LGHDT, CDR2 YNNKEL (reference sequence). CDR3 in amino acids: CASSRGGGTSYEQYF. The CDR3 DNA reads TGTGCCAGCAGCCGAGGAGGGGGTACTAGCTACGAGCAGTACTTC.

In this sample, this clonotype turned up many times. J is TRBJ2-7 and V is TRBV11-2; maybe TRBD1 (5 bases). Germline CDR1 SGHAT, CDR2 FQNNGV. This CDR3 has 13 amino acids. V lost 4 bases, J lost 2 bases, and 9 bases lay in between. The CDR3 DNA follows: TGTGCCAGCAGCTCACAGGTGCCCTACGAGCAGTACTTC. It specifies CASSSQVPYEQYF. The entire variable domain, with the rest obtained from reference TRBV11-2 and TRBJ2-7, is as follows: EAGVAQSPRYKIIEKRQSVAFWCNPISGHATLYWYQQILGQGPKLLIQFQNNGVVDDSQLPKDRFSAERLKGVDSTLKIQPAKLEDSAVYLCASSSQVPYEQYFGPGTRLTVT.

This clonotype came up many times. V gene TRBV12-5 combines with J gene TRBJ1-6, with D perhaps matching TRBD1 (6 bases). This CDR3 has 18 residues. Germline-derived CDR1 and CDR2 are LGHNT and FRNRAP. Trimming took 0 bases from V and 2 from J, leaving 14 bases between them. CDR3 protein: CASGLVPQGTPYNSPLHF. CDR3 coding DNA: TGTGCTAGTGGTTTGGTACCCCAGGGGACTCCCTATAATTCACCCCTCCACTTT.

This clonotype occurred many times. The genes are TRBV18 and TRBJ1-5; D is ambiguous. The length of the CDR3 is 15 residues. Germline V gene sequence: CDR1 KGHSH, CDR2 LQKENI. Trimming shortened V by 0 bases and J by 1 base, and 7 bases separated the two germline ends. The CDR3 nucleotides are TGTGCCAGCTCACCACCCCACTCGAGCAATCAGCCCCAGCATTTT. Translated, it gives CASSPPHSSNQPQHF.